This T cell receptor (beta chain) was observed in a study of identical twins. Study observations and caveats: The study found weaker excess twin sharing in beta out-of-frame sequences. High-abundance cord blood beta clonotypes had fewer insertions; memory repertoires showed none. Researchers caution that invariant MAIT and iNKT cells could partly confound zero-insertion analyses.

As regards this clonotype: No antigen is known for it.

TCRdb passed the 5' RACE reads through MiXCR, listing each CDR3 protein once. The sample consists of 450,000 or so distinct CDR3 sequences, 14% of them appearing once. Trimming took off 1 base at V and 1 base at J, with 24 bases between the two ends. CDR1 is LGHDT, CDR2 YNNKEL, per germline (reference sequence). This CDR3 comprises 20 residues. The sample was also reused in another study, on yellow fever vaccine responses in identical twins. Per that paper: Among the twins, the vaccine T cell response reportedly seemed partly convergent and partly personalized.

Source material: CD4+ T cells sorted from blood. V and J are TRBV3-1 and TRBJ2-3; D gene ambiguous. The clonotype was recovered from a woman between 18 and 29 years old in good health. The CDR3 sequence is CASSQASGVYGRLGTDTQYF. The DNA of the CDR3 is TGTGCCAGCAGCCAAGCCTCCGGCGTTTATGGGCGTCTCGGCACAGATACGCAGTATTTT.